Presented here are 3 T cell receptor beta chains from one specimen sequenced in a study of blood T cell repertoires in COVID-19. Method: immunoSEQ multiplex PCR; TCRdb's copy keeps in-frame clones and lacks some. This sample has about 380,000 clones, with approximately 87% found just once. The sample taken for sequencing was PBMCs or T cells enriched from blood (not recorded which). The receptors here all came from a man younger than 45 who had recovered from COVID-19.

The V call is TRBV6-5, the J call TRBJ2-7, with a tentative D call TRBD2 (6 bases). V was pared by 8 bases and J by 1 base, with 12 bases between. Germline CDR1 MNHEY, CDR2 SVGAGI. This CDR3 has 13 amino acids. CDR3 bases: TGTGCCAGCGGGGGGTGGCAGTCCTACGAGCAGTACTTC. Translating it yields CASGGWQSYEQYF.

The chain employs TRBV14 and TRBJ2-7, with a possible D match to TRBD2 (5 bases). V was trimmed by 0 bases and J by 6 bases, leaving 18 bases between them. Germline assignment: CDR1 SGHDN and CDR2 FVKESK. CDR3 length: 16 residues. The CDR3: CASSQDWSPRRTEQYF. DNA for the CDR3: TGTGCCAGCAGCCAAGATTGGTCCCCTCGGAGGACCGAGCAGTACTTC.

J is TRBJ2-7 and V is TRBV6-5, with 10 bases fitting TRBD1. The CDR3 extends over 14 amino acids. From germline, CDR1 is MNHEY and CDR2 SVGAGI. The junction had 3 bases not matched to a gene; V was cut back by 6 bases and J by 1 base. DNA for the CDR3: TGTGCCAGCAGGAGACAGGGGGCTTCCTACGAGCAGTACTTC. Translated, it gives CASRRQGASYEQYF.